The rows below give T cell receptor beta chains drawn from one sample of a study of cytomegalovirus exposure and HLA in healthy donors. Libraries were prepared by immunoSEQ multiplex PCR; TCRdb keeps only in-frame clonotypes and omits some of them. The repertoire holds approximately 100,000 clones, with 65% to 80% as singletons. Sequenced sample: PBMCs. Every receptor here comes from a female donor in good health and CMV-seropositive. CDR3s include the opening cysteine and the closing phenylalanine or tryptophan. Fields, in order: J gene, D gene, clone size, V gene, CDR3 protein, CDR3 DNA. The D gene is left open where the match is weak. Size is omitted from some rows. Given values are once, few, many or a class for expanded clones.

J gene: TRBJ2-3; D gene: NA; clone size: NA; V gene: TRBV6-5; CDR3 protein: CASAERRTDTQYF; CDR3 DNA: TGTGCCAGCGCGGAGAGGCGGACAGATACGCAGTATTTT
J gene: TRBJ1-2; D gene: NA; clone size: NA; V gene: TRBV5-4; CDR3 protein: CASSLASVRGVSPFYGYTF; CDR3 DNA: TGTGCCAGCAGCTTGGCGTCTGTCAGGGGAGTGTCCCCCTTCTATGGCTACACCTTC
J gene: TRBJ1-2; D gene: NA; clone size: NA; V gene: TRBV5-4; CDR3 protein: CASSTLQVPDYGYTF; CDR3 DNA: TGTGCCAGCAGCACCCTACAGGTTCCCGACTATGGCTACACCTTC
J gene: TRBJ2-7; D gene: TRBD1; clone size: NA; V gene: TRBV27; CDR3 protein: CASSSSVDRGRIKVYEQYF; CDR3 DNA: TGTGCCAGCAGTTCGTCCGTGGACAGGGGGCGCATAAAAGTCTACGAGCAGTACTTC
J gene: TRBJ2-2; D gene: TRBD1; clone size: NA; V gene: TRBV7-2; CDR3 protein: CASSLVTQGARAGELFF; CDR3 DNA: TGTGCCAGCAGCTTAGTGACCCAGGGGGCAAGGGCCGGGGAGCTGTTTTTT
J gene: TRBJ2-4; D gene: TRBD2; clone size: NA; V gene: TRBV6-6; CDR3 protein: CASSRSGGENKNIQYF; CDR3 DNA: TGTGCCAGCAGCCGAAGCGGGGGGGAGAACAAAAACATTCAGTACTTC
J gene: TRBJ2-3; D gene: TRBD2; clone size: once; V gene: TRBV4-1; CDR3 protein: CASSQELAGGLAQYF; CDR3 DNA: TGCGCCAGCAGCCAAGAGCTAGCGGGAGGTTTGGCGCAGTATTTT
J gene: TRBJ2-7; D gene: NA; clone size: NA; V gene: TRBV28; CDR3 protein: CASSSPRQDAGAYEQYF; CDR3 DNA: TGTGCCAGCAGTTCGCCCCGACAGGACGCGGGAGCCTACGAGCAGTACTTC
J gene: TRBJ2-7; D gene: TRBD2; clone size: NA; V gene: TRBV29-1; CDR3 protein: CSVEEKTSGITYEQYF; CDR3 DNA: TGCAGCGTTGAAGAAAAGACTAGCGGGATCACCTACGAGCAGTACTTC
J gene: TRBJ2-2; D gene: NA; clone size: NA; V gene: TRBV7-3; CDR3 protein: CASRPTANTGELFF; CDR3 DNA: TGTGCCAGCAGGCCGACTGCGAACACCGGGGAGCTGTTTTTT
J gene: TRBJ1-3; D gene: NA; clone size: NA; V gene: TRBV2; CDR3 protein: CASSWGEIGNTIYF; CDR3 DNA: TGTGCCAGCAGTTGGGGGGAAATTGGAAACACCATATATTTT
J gene: TRBJ2-7; D gene: NA; clone size: NA; V gene: TRBV30; CDR3 protein: CAWSGTSYEQYF; CDR3 DNA: TGTGCCTGGAGTGGGACTTCCTACGAGCAGTACTTC
J gene: TRBJ1-1; D gene: TRBD1; clone size: NA; V gene: TRBV7-8; CDR3 protein: CASRTSTGIMNTEAFF; CDR3 DNA: TGTGCCAGCAGAACCTCGACAGGGATTATGAACACTGAAGCTTTCTTT
J gene: TRBJ2-7; D gene: NA; clone size: NA; V gene: TRBV19; CDR3 protein: CASSMDPGATYEQYF; CDR3 DNA: TGTGCCAGTAGTATGGACCCAGGGGCCACCTACGAGCAGTACTTC
J gene: TRBJ2-5; D gene: NA; clone size: NA; V gene: TRBV29-1; CDR3 protein: CSVSPGVQETQYF; CDR3 DNA: TGCAGCGTTTCTCCCGGGGTTCAAGAGACCCAGTACTTC
J gene: TRBJ1-5; D gene: NA; clone size: NA; V gene: TRBV29-1; CDR3 protein: CSVAVNSNQPQHF; CDR3 DNA: TGCAGCGTTGCAGTAAATAGCAATCAGCCCCAGCATTTT
J gene: TRBJ1-6; D gene: NA; clone size: NA; V gene: TRBV5-3; CDR3 protein: CARSLNSLNSPLHF; CDR3 DNA: TGTGCCAGAAGCTTGAACAGCTTAAATTCACCCCTCCACTTT
J gene: TRBJ2-2; D gene: NA; clone size: once; V gene: TRBV10-3; CDR3 protein: CAISDSRGANTGELFF; CDR3 DNA: TGTGCCATCAGTGACTCCCGAGGTGCTAACACCGGGGAGCTGTTTTTT
J gene: TRBJ2-5; D gene: TRBD2; clone size: NA; V gene: TRBV7-7; CDR3 protein: CASTEAGGLQETQYF; CDR3 DNA: TGTGCTAGCACCGAAGCGGGGGGTCTCCAAGAGACCCAGTACTTC
J gene: TRBJ1-1; D gene: NA; clone size: NA; V gene: TRBV5-5; CDR3 protein: CASSLDWAGANTEAFF; CDR3 DNA: TGTGCCAGCAGCTTGGATTGGGCAGGGGCGAACACTGAAGCTTTCTTT
J gene: TRBJ1-4; D gene: NA; clone size: NA; V gene: TRBV6-6; CDR3 protein: CASRQFNEKLFF; CDR3 DNA: TGTGCCAGTCGACAGTTTAATGAAAAACTGTTTTTT
J gene: TRBJ2-3; D gene: TRBD1; clone size: NA; V gene: TRBV7-9; CDR3 protein: CASSNRDRVSTDTQYF; CDR3 DNA: TGTGCCAGCAGCAACCGGGACAGGGTTAGCACAGATACGCAGTATTTT
J gene: TRBJ1-2; D gene: NA; clone size: NA; V gene: TRBV21-1; CDR3 protein: CATAWGIEWGDGYTF; CDR3 DNA: TGTGCCACCGCTTGGGGGATAGAATGGGGGGATGGCTACACCTTC
J gene: TRBJ2-4; D gene: NA; clone size: NA; V gene: TRBV19; CDR3 protein: CASKIQAGKNIQYF; CDR3 DNA: TGTGCCAGTAAAATCCAAGCGGGCAAAAACATTCAGTACTTC
J gene: TRBJ2-3; D gene: NA; clone size: NA; V gene: TRBV2; CDR3 protein: CASSVRDSADTQYF; CDR3 DNA: TGTGCCAGCAGCGTCAGGGATTCGGCAGATACGCAGTATTTT
J gene: TRBJ1-1; D gene: NA; clone size: NA; V gene: TRBV5-1; CDR3 protein: CASSFLTGKEAFF; CDR3 DNA: TGCGCCAGCAGCTTCCTGACAGGCAAGGAGGCTTTCTTT
J gene: TRBJ1-4; D gene: NA; clone size: NA; V gene: TRBV5-6; CDR3 protein: CASSLAVGRGYEKLFF; CDR3 DNA: TGTGCCAGCAGCTTGGCCGTTGGGAGGGGTTATGAAAAACTGTTTTTT
J gene: TRBJ2-7; D gene: TRBD2; clone size: NA; V gene: TRBV18; CDR3 protein: CASSPNGGAYEQYF; CDR3 DNA: TGTGCCAGCTCACCAAACGGGGGGGCCTACGAGCAGTACTTC
J gene: TRBJ1-4; D gene: TRBD1; clone size: NA; V gene: TRBV19; CDR3 protein: CASIPTGTATNEKLFF; CDR3 DNA: TGTGCCAGTATCCCAACCGGGACAGCTACTAATGAGAAACTGTTTTTT
J gene: TRBJ2-5; D gene: TRBD2; clone size: NA; V gene: TRBV7-7; CDR3 protein: CASSLAGAQETQYF; CDR3 DNA: TGTGCTAGCAGCTTAGCGGGGGCTCAAGAGACCCAGTACTTC
J gene: TRBJ1-2; D gene: NA; clone size: once; V gene: TRBV5-1; CDR3 protein: CASSLEGANGYTF; CDR3 DNA: TGCGCCAGCAGCTTAGAAGGGGCTAATGGCTACACCTTC
J gene: TRBJ2-7; D gene: TRBD2; clone size: NA; V gene: TRBV19; CDR3 protein: CASSIVGAGGGSSYEQYF; CDR3 DNA: TGTGCCAGTAGTATAGTTGGGGCCGGGGGGGGTTCGTCCTACGAGCAGTACTTC
J gene: TRBJ2-1; D gene: TRBD2; clone size: few; V gene: TRBV6-1; CDR3 protein: CASSEGGRAYEQFF; CDR3 DNA: TGTGCCAGCAGTGAAGGAGGGAGGGCCTATGAGCAGTTCTTC
J gene: TRBJ2-2; D gene: NA; clone size: NA; V gene: TRBV18; CDR3 protein: CASSPRGPPLTGELFF; CDR3 DNA: TGTGCCAGCTCACCACGGGGCCCCCCTTTAACCGGGGAGCTGTTTTTT
J gene: TRBJ2-2; D gene: NA; clone size: NA; V gene: TRBV7-9; CDR3 protein: CASSFGGATGELFF; CDR3 DNA: TGTGCCAGCAGCTTTGGGGGGGCGACCGGGGAGCTGTTTTTT
J gene: TRBJ1-1; D gene: NA; clone size: NA; V gene: TRBV7-3; CDR3 protein: CASSSDWNTEAFF; CDR3 DNA: TGTGCCAGCAGCTCCGACTGGAACACTGAAGCTTTCTTT
J gene: TRBJ1-2; D gene: NA; clone size: NA; V gene: TRBV19; CDR3 protein: CASSRGGRGYTF; CDR3 DNA: TGTGCCAGTAGCCGGGGAGGACGTGGCTACACCTTC
J gene: TRBJ2-3; D gene: TRBD2; clone size: few; V gene: TRBV5-8; CDR3 protein: CASSAHPGLVYTDTQYF; CDR3 DNA: TGTGCCAGCAGCGCCCACCCGGGACTAGTCTACACAGATACGCAGTATTTT
J gene: TRBJ1-1; D gene: NA; clone size: NA; V gene: TRBV6-5; CDR3 protein: CASTRNNQGGTEAFF; CDR3 DNA: TGTGCCAGCACCCGAAATAACCAGGGTGGGACTGAAGCTTTCTTT
J gene: TRBJ1-6; D gene: NA; clone size: once; V gene: TRBV6-6; CDR3 protein: CASSYSIGGGSPLHF; CDR3 DNA: TGTGCCAGCAGTTACTCGATTGGGGGCGGTTCACCCCTCCACTTT
J gene: TRBJ2-7; D gene: NA; clone size: NA; V gene: TRBV30; CDR3 protein: CAWTQRGLPRSYEQYF; CDR3 DNA: TGTGCCTGGACTCAAAGAGGACTTCCTCGCTCCTACGAGCAGTACTTC
J gene: TRBJ1-1; D gene: NA; clone size: once; V gene: TRBV27; CDR3 protein: CASRPPGLNTEAFF; CDR3 DNA: TGTGCCAGCAGACCTCCAGGGCTAAACACTGAAGCTTTCTTT
J gene: TRBJ1-2; D gene: TRBD1; clone size: NA; V gene: TRBV7-8; CDR3 protein: CASSRGTAEDYGYTF; CDR3 DNA: TGTGCCAGCAGCCGAGGGACAGCGGAAGACTATGGCTACACCTTC
J gene: TRBJ2-2; D gene: TRBD1; clone size: NA; V gene: TRBV7-3; CDR3 protein: CASSLRGTVNTGELFF; CDR3 DNA: TGTGCCAGCAGCTTAAGGGGGACAGTGAACACCGGGGAGCTGTTTTTT
J gene: TRBJ2-7; D gene: NA; clone size: NA; V gene: TRBV28; CDR3 protein: CASRPRGSGTYEQYF; CDR3 DNA: TGTGCCAGCAGGCCCAGGGGCTCGGGAACCTACGAGCAGTACTTC